The source of this T cell receptor (beta chain) is a study of blood T cell repertoires in COVID-19. Study background: PBMCs, B-cell-depleted T cells, or T cells provided the cDNA or gDNA that made up the material.

TCRdb keeps only in-frame clones here, not all; method: immunoSEQ multiplex PCR. The data hold over 90,000 clones, with approximately 86% observed a single time. The CDR3 is 13 residues long. The germline V gene encodes CDR1 MNHEY and CDR2 SMNVEV (reference sequence). Deletions cut 5 bases from V and 5 bases from J, with 12 bases between. What was sequenced was peripheral blood. This TCR derives from a woman aged 55 to 70 in a cohort sampled during active or convalescent COVID-19. This sequence joins TRBV27 and TRBJ2-5, with a tentative D call TRBD2 (6 bases). In nucleotides, the CDR3 is TGTGCCAGCAGTCTTGGGGGGTGGGAGACCCAGTACTTC. Protein sequence: CASSLGGWETQYF.